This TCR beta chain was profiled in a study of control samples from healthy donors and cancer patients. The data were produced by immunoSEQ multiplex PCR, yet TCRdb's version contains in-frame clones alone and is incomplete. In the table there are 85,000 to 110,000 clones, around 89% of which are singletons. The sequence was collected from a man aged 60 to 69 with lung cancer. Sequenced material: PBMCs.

CDR3 sequence: CASSTGQGYSPLHF. DNA for the CDR3: TGTGCCAGCAGCACGGGACAGGGGTATTCACCCCTCCACTTT. The V call is TRBV7-3, the J call TRBJ1-6, with 10 bases aligning to TRBD1. The V gene end was trimmed by 5 bases and the J gene end by 8 bases; junction bases not matched to a gene: 3. Germline assignment: CDR1 SGHTA and CDR2 FQGTGA. The CDR3 contains 14 residues.